The 15 T cell receptor beta chains below all came from one sample that was sequenced in a study of response to subunit inactivated influenza vaccine. One entry per CDR3 protein, called by TCRdb with MiXCR from the RT-PCR reads. The sample contains hundreds of thousands of distinct CDR3 sequences, roughly 13% of which appear only once. Sequences were derived from PBMCs from blood, sampled approximately 15 days before vaccination. These receptor sequences come from a man aged 50-59 years who received an inactivated influenza vaccine.

There are many counts of this clonotype. The chain joins TRBV10-3 to TRBJ2-3, with a possible D match to TRBD1 (6 bases). V shed 10 bases and J shed 5 bases, with 10 bases lying between them. Germline V gene sequence: CDR1 ENHRY, CDR2 SYGVKD. The CDR3 spans 11 residues. The CDR3 DNA reads TGTGCCACCCGAGGGGGAGATACGCAGTATTTT. This encodes CATRGGDTQYF.

This clonotype was counted a few times. The rearrangement joins TRBV5-1 to TRBJ2-3; D is possibly TRBD1 (6 bases). Trimming took 3 bases from V and 0 from J, leaving 11 bases between them. The CDR3 length is 15 residues. Germline V gene sequence: CDR1 SGHRS, CDR2 YFSETQ. The CDR3 region is CASSSGTPSTDTQYF. CDR3 nucleotides: TGCGCCAGCAGCTCCGGGACACCGAGCACAGATACGCAGTATTTT.

This clonotype occurred many times. The CDR3 coding sequence is TGCAGCGTGCGACAGGGGGCTGGGGATGAGCAGTTCTTC. It yields the protein CSVRQGAGDEQFF. The V gene is TRBV29-1, the J gene TRBJ2-1, with 10 bases aligning to TRBD1. CDR1 is SQVTM, CDR2 ANQGSEA, per germline. J lost 8 bases, V lost 6 bases, and 7 bases had no gene match. This CDR3 spans 13 amino acids.

This clonotype showed up many times. The chain employs TRBV7-2 and TRBJ2-7; the match to TRBD1 covers 8 bases. From germline, CDR1 is SGHTA and CDR2 FQGNSA. V gave up 5 bases and J gave up 1 base; unmatched junction bases: 7. This CDR3 spans 15 amino acids. CDR3 amino acids: CASSDGQGGSYEQYF. DNA for the CDR3: TGTGCCAGCAGCGACGGACAGGGAGGATCCTACGAGCAGTACTTC.

V gene TRBV6-1 combines with J gene TRBJ2-5, with no clear D. The length of the CDR3 is 13 residues. CDR1 and CDR2 from the germline V gene are MNHNS and SASEGT. V was trimmed by 7 bases and J by 1 base, leaving 10 bases between them. In DNA form, the CDR3 reads TGTGCCAGCACCAACAACCTCCAAGAGACCCAGTACTTC. It yields the protein CASTNNLQETQYF.

V usage is TRBV5-1 and J usage is TRBJ2-3; 9 bases fit TRBD2. This CDR3 spans 17 amino acids. Germline V CDR1 and CDR2: SGHRS, YFSETQ. The trim removed 2 bases at V and 0 bases at J, leaving 7 bases unmatched. CDR3 loop: CASSFTASGASTDTQYF. In DNA, the CDR3 is TGCGCCAGCAGCTTCACTGCTAGCGGGGCTAGCACAGATACGCAGTATTTT.

In its sample, this clonotype was seen a few times. V gene TRBV5-1 combines with J gene TRBJ1-6; possibly TRBD1 for D (5 bases). The CDR3 runs to 16 residues. The ends were cut back, 4 bases at V and 5 bases at J, with 16 bases in the middle. From germline, CDR1 is SGHRS and CDR2 YFSETQ. CDR3 nucleotides: TGCGCCAGCAGCCCAGGGACGGGCGAACATAATTCACCCCTCCACTTT. Its protein is CASSPGTGEHNSPLHF.

This clonotype has more than one count but fewer than ten. The chain uses TRBV27 and TRBJ2-5, with 8 bases identical to TRBD2. Germline V lookup: CDR1 MNHEY, CDR2 SMNVEV (reference sequence). This CDR3 region has 12 residues. J was trimmed by 6 bases and V by 4 bases; bases with no gene match: 1. The CDR3 loop is CASSSGGKTQYF. The CDR3 DNA sequence: TGTGCCAGCAGTTCGGGGGGGAAGACCCAGTACTTC.

In this sample, this clonotype turned up a few times. The CDR3 region is CASSPRWGWSSYNSPLHF. The DNA of the CDR3 is TGTGCCAGCAGTCCAAGGTGGGGGTGGAGCTCCTATAATTCACCCCTCCACTTT. This chain uses TRBV28 with TRBJ1-6; TRBD1 might be the D (5 bases). The CDR3 runs 18 residues. With 5 bases removed from V and 0 bases from J, the gap between germline ends came to 17 bases. Germline CDR1 reads MDHEN; CDR2 reads SYDVKM.

This clonotype was observed a few times. V is TRBV6-5 and J is TRBJ2-2; D unclear. Germline V CDR1 and CDR2: MNHEY, SVGAGI. The CDR3 sequence is 12 residues long. Trimming took 8 bases from V and 6 from J, leaving 10 bases between them. CDR3 sequence (DNA): TGTGCCAGCCGATTAACCCCCGGGGAGCTGTTTTTT. This gives the protein CASRLTPGELFF.

The rearrangement joins TRBV28 to TRBJ2-7; D is unclear. V lost 1 base and J lost 5, with 6 bases in between. The germline V gene encodes CDR1 MDHEN and CDR2 SYDVKM. The CDR3 extends over 12 amino acids. CDR3 nucleotides: TGTGCCAGCAGTTTATCCCTGGACGAGCAGTACTTC. The encoded protein is CASSLSLDEQYF.

This sequence joins TRBV5-1 and TRBJ2-2; TRBD1 agrees at 9 bases. V lost 4 bases and J lost 9; bases outside the gene matches: 7. Germline V CDR1 and CDR2: SGHRS, YFSETQ. The CDR3 extends over 14 amino acids. The CDR3 loop reads CASSPGQGGWELFF. Written as DNA, the CDR3 is TGCGCCAGCAGCCCGGGACAGGGCGGCTGGGAGCTGTTTTTT.

There are a few counts of this clonotype. Germline is not matched at one junction end, which may reflect a read error. The rearrangement uses TRBV12-3 or TRBV12-4 and TRBJ1-4, with 9 bases that match TRBD1. CDR3 length: 14 residues. Written as DNA, the CDR3 is TGTGCCAGCAGTACTCCGGGACAGGGAATGAGGTTATATTTT. Amino acid sequence: CASSTPGQGMRLYF.

Points on this clonotype: With a much larger clone just one base away, this may be a read error. The chain links TRBV7-6 to TRBJ2-7; D is unresolved. The V gene's germline CDR1 is SGHVS and CDR2 FNYEAQ. This CDR3 is built from 13 residues. The CDR3 protein is CDSSLAAGYEQYF. The CDR3 DNA sequence: TGTGACAGCAGCTTAGCTGCCGGCTACGAGCAGTACTTC.

The genes are TRBV7-9 and TRBJ2-1; D not resolved. Germline V lookup: CDR1 SEHNR, CDR2 FQNEAQ (reference sequence). The V gene lost 2 bases and the J gene lost 4 bases, with 9 bases spanning the gap. The CDR3 has 14 residues. In DNA form, the CDR3 reads TGTGCCAGCAGCTTAACGGACGGATACAATGAGCAGTTCTTC. Translated: CASSLTDGYNEQFF. The full variable domain, completed using reference TRBV7-9 and TRBJ2-1, is DTGVSQNPRHKITKRGQNVTFRCDPISEHNRLYWYRQTLGQGPEFLTYFQNEAQLEKSRLLSDRFSAERPKGSFSTLEIQRTEQGDSAMYLCASSLTDGYNEQFFGPGTRLTVL.